The text below deals with one T cell receptor beta chain. This clone was detected only a few times. Its antigen is still unknown. No per-base quality is available; no much larger clone lies one base away. The data belong to a study of beta chain features in type 1 diabetes (dated by TCRdb to the late 2010s). About the investigation overall: Patients and healthy donors did not differ in mean age, gender distribution, total cell number or subset yield. A total of under 120,000,000 sorted cells were examined across all samples, and RNA yield correlated strongly with the number of cells per subset. Regulatory and stem cell-like memory subsets were isolated from only 8 patients and roughly 8 healthy donors, whereas naive and central memory subsets came from all 30 or so donors. The study compared TCRB repertoires of sorted circulating CD4+ T cell subsets between recently diagnosed type 1 diabetes patients and matched healthy donors. Paper-wide results and their limitations: Because cDNA was sequenced instead of genomic DNA, highly expressing activated cells could be over-represented, though the groups showed no difference in activation or CD3 levels. Shorter templates might have been favored by PCR, but patient and control samples were amplified and corrected together, so both groups would have been affected equally by any skew. At VDJ recombination sites, type 1 diabetes patients had fewer insertions and more deleted nucleotides, which implies abnormalities in thymic rearrangement. In all four CD4+ subsets, TCRB CDR3 length was moderately but significantly shorter in type 1 diabetes patients. Because the HLA sub-analyses included only small numbers of individuals, any influence of HLA type on TCRB rearrangement was left unresolved. Naive, central memory and regulatory TCRB repertoires appeared to be more alike among patients than among healthy donors.

Each donor gave one peripheral blood draw, averaging approximately 120 mL, which was collected into heparinised tubes. Naive, central memory, regulatory and stem cell-like memory CD4+ T cells were sorted on a BD FACSAria II using a panel including CD45RO, CCR7, CD25, CD127, CD95 and CD27. A purity above 95% was achieved for all sorted populations. Right away, PBMCs were isolated by Lymphoprep density gradient centrifugation and were stained directly, with no culture step. So that batch effects would be minimized, each experiment stained and sorted samples in pairs, pairing one healthy donor with one patient. There are 15 amino acids in the CDR3, from cysteine to phenylalanine inclusive. The CDR3 DNA has 45 bases and is translated from base 1. CDR1 and CDR2 are drawn from the germline V gene: SGDLS, YYNGEE. Trimming removed 0 bases from V and 2 bases from J, leaving 9 bases between the germline ends.

The entire isolated RNA was reverse transcribed using the High Capacity cDNA Reverse Transcription Kit, and thus expressed TCRB transcripts were sequenced. Deep immunoSEQ sequencing was applied to naive, central memory and regulatory T cell samples, giving an average of about 3.8 million total reads per sample. Sorted cells were lysed in RLT buffer, and RNA was extracted using DNase-treated RNeasy Micro or Mini kits according to cell number. To prevent cross-contamination, every cell subset was processed on its own, while patient and healthy donor samples were processed together. Using the immunoSEQ multiplex PCR, TCRB sequences were amplified from cDNA into 87-bp fragments spanning the CDR3 region. The amplicons were sequenced using the Illumina HiSeq platform. The published analysis was carried out like this. PCR bias was computationally corrected using synthetic template baselines, reads within Hamming distance 2 were collapsed, and singletons that could not be merged were discarded. Reads were aligned to IMGT to assign V, D and J genes, CDR3 length, and insertions or deletions at six rearrangement sites. Within each subset, clonotype counts were normalized to sorted cell number, after which true diversity and Gini coefficients were computed with the tcR R package. The overlap coefficient, calculated on TCRB nucleotide sequences, was used to quantify repertoire sharing. In its TCRdb copy, this immuneACCESS table keeps in-frame sequences only and misses some clones. Where compared with another copy, unresolved V genes explain less than half of these, and the others have no known cause. For V, J and clone size, that table is used; D and trimming come from the DNA. The sample table shows 250,000 to 300,000 clones, and around 7.8% are seen once. Over 0.8% of the sample goes to the ten largest clones.

Specimen: central memory CD4+ T cells from blood. The TCR comes from a young woman in good health. Recombination joined TRBV9 with TRBJ2-1; the D gene is possibly TRBD2, with 5 bases matching. CDR3 sequence: CASSVVPGAYNEQFF. The sequenced DNA: TGTGCCAGCAGCGTAGTTCCCGGGGCCTACAATGAGCAGTTCTTC.